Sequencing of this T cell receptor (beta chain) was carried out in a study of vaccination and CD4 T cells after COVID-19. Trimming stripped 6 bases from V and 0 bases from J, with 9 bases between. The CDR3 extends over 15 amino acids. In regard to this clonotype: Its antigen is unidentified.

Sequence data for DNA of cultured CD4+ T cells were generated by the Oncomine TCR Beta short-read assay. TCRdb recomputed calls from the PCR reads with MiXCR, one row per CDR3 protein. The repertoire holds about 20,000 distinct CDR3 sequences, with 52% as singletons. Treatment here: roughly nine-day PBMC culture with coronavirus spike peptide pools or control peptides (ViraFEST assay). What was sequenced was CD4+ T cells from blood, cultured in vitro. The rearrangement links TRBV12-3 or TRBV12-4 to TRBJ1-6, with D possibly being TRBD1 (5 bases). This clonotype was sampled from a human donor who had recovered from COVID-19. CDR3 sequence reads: CASRPGSSYNSPLHF. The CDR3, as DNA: TGTGCCAGCAGGCCAGGGAGCTCCTATAATTCACCCCTCCACTTT.